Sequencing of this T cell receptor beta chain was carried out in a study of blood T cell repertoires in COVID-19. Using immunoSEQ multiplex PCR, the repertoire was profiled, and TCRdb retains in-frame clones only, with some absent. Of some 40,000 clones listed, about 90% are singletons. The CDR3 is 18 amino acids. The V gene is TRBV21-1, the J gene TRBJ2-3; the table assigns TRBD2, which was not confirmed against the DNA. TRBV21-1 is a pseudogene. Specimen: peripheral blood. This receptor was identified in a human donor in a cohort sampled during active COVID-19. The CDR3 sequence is CASSRGVIAGGLTDTQYF. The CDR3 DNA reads TGTGCCAGCAGCCGCGGAGTTATAGCGGGAGGGCTCACAGATACGCAGTATTTT.